This record concerns one T cell receptor (beta chain) sequence. The sample is drawn from a study of identical twins. TCRdb re-analysed the 5' RACE reads in MiXCR, keeping a single row per CDR3 protein. The profile shows about 200,000 distinct CDR3 sequences, 10% of them singletons. Material: memory T cells sorted from blood. The TCR comes from a man aged 45-65 years in good health.

DNA of the CDR3: TGTGCCAGCAGCTTAAATCCTCGTGGGAATGAGCAGTTCTTC. Residues: CASSLNPRGNEQFF. The rearrangement uses TRBV7-3 and TRBJ2-1, with no clear D. The CDR3 length is 14 residues. V lost 1 base, J lost 7 bases, and 11 bases lay in between. Germline CDR1 SGHTA, CDR2 FQGTGA.